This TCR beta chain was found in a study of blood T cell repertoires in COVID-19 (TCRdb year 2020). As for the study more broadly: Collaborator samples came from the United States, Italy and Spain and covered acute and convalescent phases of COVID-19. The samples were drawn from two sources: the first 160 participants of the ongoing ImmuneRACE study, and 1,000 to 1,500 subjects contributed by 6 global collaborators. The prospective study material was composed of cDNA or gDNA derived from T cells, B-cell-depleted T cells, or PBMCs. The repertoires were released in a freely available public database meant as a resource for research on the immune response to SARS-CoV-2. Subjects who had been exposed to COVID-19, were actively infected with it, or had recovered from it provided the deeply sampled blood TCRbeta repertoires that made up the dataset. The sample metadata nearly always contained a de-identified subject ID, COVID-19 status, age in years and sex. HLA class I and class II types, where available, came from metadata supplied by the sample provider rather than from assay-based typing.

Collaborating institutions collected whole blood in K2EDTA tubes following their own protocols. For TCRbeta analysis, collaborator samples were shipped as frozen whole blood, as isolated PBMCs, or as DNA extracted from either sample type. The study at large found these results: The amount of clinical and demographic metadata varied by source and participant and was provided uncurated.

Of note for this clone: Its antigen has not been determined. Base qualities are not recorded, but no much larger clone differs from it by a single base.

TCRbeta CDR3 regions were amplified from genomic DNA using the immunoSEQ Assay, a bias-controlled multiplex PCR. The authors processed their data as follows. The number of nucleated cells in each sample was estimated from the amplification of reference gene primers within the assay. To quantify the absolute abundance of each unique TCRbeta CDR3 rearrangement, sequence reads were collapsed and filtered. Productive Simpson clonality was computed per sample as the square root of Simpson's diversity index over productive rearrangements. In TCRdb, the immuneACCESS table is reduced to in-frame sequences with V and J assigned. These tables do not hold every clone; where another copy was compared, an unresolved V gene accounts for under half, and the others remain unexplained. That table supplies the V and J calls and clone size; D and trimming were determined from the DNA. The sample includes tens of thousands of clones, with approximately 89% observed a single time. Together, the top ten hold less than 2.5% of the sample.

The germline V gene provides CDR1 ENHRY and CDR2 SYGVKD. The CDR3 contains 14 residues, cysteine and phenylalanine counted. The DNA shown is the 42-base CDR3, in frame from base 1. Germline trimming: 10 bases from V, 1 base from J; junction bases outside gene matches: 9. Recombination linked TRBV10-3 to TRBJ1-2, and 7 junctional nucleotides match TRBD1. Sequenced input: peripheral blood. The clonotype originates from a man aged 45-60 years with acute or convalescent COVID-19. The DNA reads TGTGCCACCCAAAAGACAGGGCTTAACTATGGCTACACCTTC. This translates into CATQKTGLNYGYTF.